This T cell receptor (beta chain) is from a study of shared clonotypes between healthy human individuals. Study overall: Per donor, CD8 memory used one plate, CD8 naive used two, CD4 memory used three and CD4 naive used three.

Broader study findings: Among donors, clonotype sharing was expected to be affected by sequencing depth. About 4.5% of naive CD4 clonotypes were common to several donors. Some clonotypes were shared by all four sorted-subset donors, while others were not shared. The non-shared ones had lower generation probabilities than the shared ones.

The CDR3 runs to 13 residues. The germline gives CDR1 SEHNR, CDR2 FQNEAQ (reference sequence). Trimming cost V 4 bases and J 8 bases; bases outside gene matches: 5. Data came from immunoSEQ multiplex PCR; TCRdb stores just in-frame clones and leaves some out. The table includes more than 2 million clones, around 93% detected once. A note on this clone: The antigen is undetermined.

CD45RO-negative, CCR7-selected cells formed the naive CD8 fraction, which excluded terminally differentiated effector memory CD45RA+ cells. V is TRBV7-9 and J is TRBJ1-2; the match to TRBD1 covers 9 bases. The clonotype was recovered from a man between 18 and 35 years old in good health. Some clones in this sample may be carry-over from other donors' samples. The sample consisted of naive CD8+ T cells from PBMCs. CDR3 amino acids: CASSSRTGEGYTF. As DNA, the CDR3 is TGTGCCAGCAGCTCCCGGACAGGGGAAGGCTACACCTTC. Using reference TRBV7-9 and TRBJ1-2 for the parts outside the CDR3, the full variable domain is DTGVSQNPRHKITKRGQNVTFRCDPISEHNRLYWYRQTLGQGPEFLTYFQNEAQLEKSRLLSDRFSAERPKGSFSTLEIQRTEQGDSAMYLCASSSRTGEGYTFGSGTRLTVV.